This T cell receptor (beta chain) was recovered during a study of cytomegalovirus exposure and HLA in healthy donors. Study information: Early released data had about 85 million unique TCRs, all coming from HLA-typed donors.

Looked up from germline, CDR1 is SQVTM and CDR2 is ANQGSEA. The CDR3 has 12 residues. V trimming: 6 bases; J trimming: 2 bases; junction bases outside the gene matches: 3. The study, taken as a whole, reports: In vitro confirmation showed three CMV-associated chains to be CMV antigen specific. Sequence variants that were highly shared formed a cluster that was likely a sequencing artifact.

With 60 Vbeta and 13 Jbeta primers, the PCR was carried out. Using immunoSEQ multiplex PCR, the repertoire was profiled, and TCRdb retains in-frame clones only, with some absent. Of roughly 200,000 clones in the sample, less than 90% are singletons; the top ten hold around 0.34%. Notes on this clone: Its specificity is unknown.

V is TRBV29-1 and J is TRBJ1-1; 7 nucleotides align to TRBD1. The clonotype comes from a woman in her twenties or thirties in good health and CMV-seronegative. Sequences were obtained from PBMCs. The CDR3 loop reads CSVDRDNTEAFF. Here the CDR3 DNA reads TGCAGCGTCGACAGGGACAACACTGAAGCTTTCTTT.